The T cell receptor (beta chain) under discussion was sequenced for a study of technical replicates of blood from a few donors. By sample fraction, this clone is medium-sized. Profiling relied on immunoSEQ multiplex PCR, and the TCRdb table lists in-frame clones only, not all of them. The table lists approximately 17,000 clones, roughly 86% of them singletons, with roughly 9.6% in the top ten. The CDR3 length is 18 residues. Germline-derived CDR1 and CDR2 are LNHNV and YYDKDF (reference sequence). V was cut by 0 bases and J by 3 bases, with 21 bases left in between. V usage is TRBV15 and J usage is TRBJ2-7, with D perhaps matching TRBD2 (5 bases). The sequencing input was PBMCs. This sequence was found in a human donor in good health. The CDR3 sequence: CATSRERYPYGMGYEQYF. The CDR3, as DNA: TGTGCCACCAGCAGAGAAAGATACCCCTACGGGATGGGCTACGAGCAGTACTTC.